Listed here are 31 T cell receptor beta chains from one sample, sequenced in a study of shared clonotypes between healthy human individuals. The repertoire was sequenced with immunoSEQ multiplex PCR; TCRdb's copy has only in-frame clones and lacks some. The sample holds 1,400,000 or so clones, just under 99% seen once. Sequencing was done on a sample of naive CD4+ T cells sorted from blood. Subset in this sample: CD45RA+ positively selected. All receptors derive from a man younger than 45 in good health.

About this clone: The same CDR3 is also encoded by other DNA sequences in this sample. This chain links TRBV18 with TRBJ1-5; the D is unclear. Germline CDR1 is KGHSH and CDR2 is LQKENI. This CDR3 region has 12 residues. Trimming took off 0 bases at V and 4 bases at J, with 1 base between the two ends. The CDR3 here is CASSPPNQPQHF. CDR3 nucleotides: TGTGCCAGCTCACCACCGAATCAGCCCCAGCATTTT.

The V call is TRBV5-1, the J call TRBJ2-2; 12 nucleotides agree with TRBD1. V gave up 2 bases and J gave up 6 bases; unmatched junction bases: 8. CDR1 SGHRS and CDR2 YFSETQ come from the germline V gene. The length of the CDR3 is 17 residues. Here the CDR3 DNA reads TGCGCCAGCAGCTTTTTTCCGGGACAGGGGGCCTCCGGGGAGCTGTTTTTT. Protein: CASSFFPGQGASGELFF.

The genes are TRBV7-6 and TRBJ2-7; 8 bases map to TRBD1. This CDR3 comprises 15 residues. Trimming removed 3 bases from V and 0 bases from J; junction bases left unmatched: 4. Looked up from germline, CDR1 is SGHVS and CDR2 is FNYEAQ. The CDR3 is CASSFGQGNSYEQYF. In nucleotides, the CDR3 is TGTGCCAGCAGCTTTGGACAGGGAAACTCCTACGAGCAGTACTTC.

The rearrangement links TRBV6-1 to TRBJ2-7; D might be TRBD1 or TRBD2, each matching 6 bases. The CDR3 has 13 amino acids. Germline lookup yields CDR1 MNHNS and CDR2 SASEGT. Between the trimmed V and J ends, which lost 7 bases and 6 bases, there was a span of 16 bases. DNA for the CDR3: TGTGCCAGCAAGGGGGGTAAGTCGGGCGAGCAGTACTTC. It yields the protein CASKGGKSGEQYF.

This rearrangement joins TRBV5-1 to TRBJ1-4; no reliable D call. Germline CDR1 is SGHRS and CDR2 is YFSETQ. The V gene lost 5 bases and the J gene lost 8 bases, with 10 bases spanning the gap. The CDR3 covers 12 residues. CDR3 in DNA: TGCGCCAGCAGTGGGTCAGGAGAAAAACTGTTTTTT. The encoded protein is CASSGSGEKLFF. Filled out from reference TRBV5-1 and TRBJ1-4, the complete variable domain reads KAGVTQTPRYLIKTRGQQVTLSCSPISGHRSVSWYQQTPGQGLQFLFEYFSETQRNKGNFPGRFSGRQFSNSRSEMNVSTLELGDSALYLCASSGSGEKLFFGSGTQLSVL.

The rearrangement joins TRBV9 to TRBJ2-1; D gene uncertain. Germline V gene sequence: CDR1 SGDLS, CDR2 YYNGEE. V was clipped by 4 bases and J by 2 bases, with 13 bases between them. The CDR3 sequence is 15 residues long. The CDR3 bases are TGTGCCAGCAGCCCCCACTCTGCCACCTACAATGAGCAGTTCTTC. Amino acids: CASSPHSATYNEQFF.

The chain links TRBV27 to TRBJ1-2; no clear D. Per germline, CDR1 MNHEY and CDR2 SMNVEV (reference sequence). The CDR3 contains 15 residues. V shed 5 bases and J shed 4 bases, with 17 bases lying between them. In DNA form, the CDR3 reads TGTGCCAGCAGTCCTTACAAGGCTACCTTCTATGGCTACACCTTC. Its translation: CASSPYKATFYGYTF.

The chain uses TRBV5-1 and TRBJ2-7, with a tentative D call TRBD2 (6 bases). In germline, CDR1 is SGHRS, CDR2 YFSETQ. V was cut by 3 bases and J by 0 bases, with 10 bases left in between. This CDR3 has 14 amino acids. The CDR3 nucleotides are TGCGCCAGCAGCTGGCGGGACCGCTCCTACGAGCAGTACTTC. Translation: CASSWRDRSYEQYF.

The V call is TRBV27, the J call TRBJ1-1; D call uncertain. Trimming took off 7 bases at V and 0 bases at J, with 15 bases between the two ends. Germline loops: CDR1 MNHEY, CDR2 SMNVEV (reference sequence). This CDR3 comprises 15 residues. In nucleotides, the CDR3 is TGTGCCAGCATGGTCCGGTCTGGCATGAACACTGAAGCTTTCTTT. Protein product: CASMVRSGMNTEAFF.

This clone is a singleton in its sample. The J gene is TRBJ2-7, the V gene TRBV5-4; 10 bases map to TRBD2. The CDR3 length is 15 residues. Losses at the gene ends were 4 bases for V and 5 bases for J; bases not matched to a gene: 9. Germline-derived CDR1 and CDR2 are SGHNT and YYREEE (reference sequence). CDR3 sequence reads: CASSIPTSGLDEQYF. CDR3 nucleotides: TGTGCCAGCAGCATTCCGACTAGCGGGTTAGACGAGCAGTACTTC.

The chain has TRBV4-1 and TRBJ2-5, with D possibly TRBD2 on 5 matching bases. Trimming shortened V by 3 bases and J by 2 bases, and 19 bases separated the two germline ends. CDR3 length: 17 amino acids. The germline V gene has CDR1 MGHRA and CDR2 YSYEKL. CDR3 amino acids: CASSQVDRLPHQETQYF. The CDR3 DNA follows: TGCGCCAGCAGCCAGGTTGACCGACTACCCCATCAAGAGACCCAGTACTTC.

In regard to this clone: Other DNA sequences within the sample encode an identical CDR3. V usage is TRBV5-1 and J usage is TRBJ2-2; D unclear. The length of the CDR3 is 14 residues. The V and J ends lost 4 bases and 2 bases respectively, with 9 bases between them. Germline V CDR1 and CDR2: SGHRS, YFSETQ. The CDR3 here is CASSLTTNTGELFF. The CDR3 region has the DNA TGCGCCAGCAGCCTCACAACCAACACCGGGGAGCTGTTTTTT.

V usage is TRBV27 and J usage is TRBJ2-7; 7 positions match TRBD2. Germline assignment: CDR1 MNHEY and CDR2 SMNVEV (reference sequence). This CDR3 spans 18 amino acids. V lost 7 bases and J lost 6; bases outside the gene matches: 24. CDR3 bases: TGTGCCAGCAACCCCAAAGGACTAGGACCTGTCCGTTTCATCGAGCAGTACTTC. Translating it yields CASNPKGLGPVRFIEQYF.

This sequence joins TRBV6-1 and TRBJ2-7; tentatively, D is TRBD1 or TRBD2 (5 bases each). This CDR3 region has 15 residues. Germline CDR1 and CDR2: MNHNS and SASEGT. Trimming removed 7 bases at V and 6 bases at J, with 22 bases between. CDR3 bases: TGTGCCAGCAATCTTGGAGGACACGCGTCCGCCGAGCAGTACTTC. Its translation: CASNLGGHASAEQYF.

CDR3 residues: CASSSTSGTSDTQYF. The CDR3 nucleotides read TGTGCCAGCAGCTCTACTAGCGGGACCTCAGATACGCAGTATTTT. The chain couples TRBV7-9 to TRBJ2-3, with 10 positions matching TRBD2. The CDR3 length is 15 residues. The germline V gene encodes CDR1 SEHNR and CDR2 FQNEAQ (reference sequence). The ends lost 4 bases at V and 4 bases at J; junction bases unmatched: 5.

V and J are TRBV5-5 and TRBJ2-1, with D possibly being TRBD2 (5 bases). The germline CDR1 and CDR2 sequences are SGHKS and YYEKEE (reference sequence). Deletions cut 4 bases from V and 3 bases from J, with 14 bases between. The CDR3 is 15 amino acids. The CDR3, as DNA: TGTGCCAGCAGCCTCCGGACGGGGAACTACAATGAGCAGTTCTTC. Translation gives CASSLRTGNYNEQFF.

The chain joins TRBV9 to TRBJ2-3; D uncertain. Germline CDR1 is SGDLS and CDR2 is YYNGEE. Trimming cost V 0 bases and J 4 bases, with 12 bases left between them. This CDR3 is 15 amino acids long. CDR3 sequence (DNA): TGTGCCAGCAGCGTAGGGAAGGATGGTTCAGATACGCAGTATTTT. It codes for CASSVGKDGSDTQYF.

V usage is TRBV19 and J usage is TRBJ2-7; possible D gene TRBD1, 6 bases. Germline V lookup: CDR1 LNHDA, CDR2 SQIVND (reference sequence). CDR3 length: 14 residues. V lost 6 bases and J lost 3, with 15 bases in between. The DNA of the CDR3 is TGTGCCAGTAGCAATACAGGGTCCGGCTACGAGCAGTACTTC. Translation: CASSNTGSGYEQYF.

This sequence joins TRBV7-6 and TRBJ2-5; perhaps D is TRBD1 or TRBD2 (5 bases each). CDR3 length equals 13 residues. Germline V lookup: CDR1 SGHVS, CDR2 FNYEAQ. Trimming stripped 1 base from V and 4 bases from J, with 7 bases between. The CDR3 protein is CASSLGGTETQYF. DNA of the CDR3: TGTGCCAGCAGCTTAGGGGGGACAGAGACCCAGTACTTC.

The chain couples TRBV10-3 to TRBJ2-7, with 9 bases lining up with TRBD1. Unmatched junction bases numbered 5, after V lost 3 bases and J lost 2 bases. Germline lookup yields CDR1 ENHRY and CDR2 SYGVKD. The CDR3 sequence is 15 residues long. The DNA of the CDR3 is TGTGCCATCAGTGAACCCGGGACAGGGACCTACGAGCAGTACTTC. Protein: CAISEPGTGTYEQYF.

The chain joins TRBV19 to TRBJ2-7; D is ambiguous. Germline V gene lookup returns CDR1 LNHDA and CDR2 SQIVND (reference sequence). This CDR3 is built from 13 residues. V was clipped by 4 bases and J by 0 bases, with 7 bases between them. CDR3 protein: CASSNSRSYEQYF. CDR3 DNA sequence: TGTGCCAGTAGTAACAGCCGCTCCTACGAGCAGTACTTC.

For this clone: The junction differs from germline at one of its ends, possibly a read error. Other DNA sequences in this sample translate to the same CDR3. V and J are TRBV18 and TRBJ2-2; TRBD1 matches 7 bases. The CDR3 runs to 15 residues. Per the germline V gene, CDR1 is KGHSH and CDR2 is LQKENI. In DNA, the CDR3 is TGTGCCAGCTCGCCACAGGGGAGGAACACCGGGGAGCTGTTTTTT. Translating it yields CASSPQGRNTGELFF.

In regard to this clone: This sample includes further DNA sequences coding for the same CDR3. This chain connects TRBV5-1 to TRBJ2-7; D possibly corresponds to TRBD1 (6 bases). V was shortened by 1 base and J by 0 bases, with 8 bases between the two germline ends. CDR3 length: 14 residues. The V gene's germline CDR1 is SGHRS and CDR2 YFSETQ. The CDR3 reads CASSLTGSSYEQYF. The CDR3 nucleotides are TGCGCCAGCAGCTTGACAGGGAGCTCCTACGAGCAGTACTTC.

The CDR3 here is CASSLFVLMRTGTANTEAFF. CDR3 nucleotide sequence: TGTGCCAGCAGCTTATTTGTTTTGATGCGAACCGGGACAGCGAACACTGAAGCTTTCTTT. The V and J genes are TRBV7-3 and TRBJ1-1; 7 nucleotides match TRBD1. Germline loops: CDR1 SGHTA, CDR2 FQGTGA. The CDR3 totals 20 residues. Unmatched junction bases numbered 19, after V lost 2 bases and J lost 1 base.

Only one count was recorded for this clone. The chain is built from TRBV6-1 and TRBJ1-4, with D tentatively TRBD1 (5 bases). Germline V gene data show CDR1 as MNHNS and CDR2 as SASEGT. CDR3 length equals 13 residues. Trimming pared 6 bases from V and 4 bases from J, leaving 9 bases between. The CDR3 DNA is TGTGCCAGCAGGGAGGGGTTTAATGAAAAACTGTTTTTT. Translation gives CASREGFNEKLFF.

The chain combines TRBV5-1 with TRBJ1-2; the D gene is possibly TRBD1 (5 bases). V shed 0 bases and J shed 7 bases, with 13 bases lying between them. Germline V gives CDR1 SGHRS, CDR2 YFSETQ. The CDR3 runs to 14 residues. For the CDR3, the DNA is TGCGCCAGCAGCTTGGAGGCAGGGCCAGGTGGCTACACCTTC. The encoded protein is CASSLEAGPGGYTF.

Notes on this clone: The same CDR3 can be traced to other DNA sequences in this sample. V is TRBV9 and J is TRBJ2-2; no reliable D call. Germline values: CDR1 SGDLS, CDR2 YYNGEE. Deletions cut 0 bases from V and 6 bases from J, with 3 bases between. This CDR3 spans 12 amino acids. Here the CDR3 DNA reads TGTGCCAGCAGCGTAGGGCCCGGGGAGCTGTTTTTT. This encodes CASSVGPGELFF.

This clone was detected only once. The chain carries TRBV27 and TRBJ1-3, with TRBD1 as a possible D gene (5 bases). Germline CDR1 is MNHEY and CDR2 is SMNVEV (reference sequence). V lost 4 bases and J lost 4, with 11 bases in between. The CDR3 is 14 residues long. CDR3 nucleotides: TGTGCCAGCAGTTCCCACAGGCTAGGAAACACCATATATTTT. Translating it yields CASSSHRLGNTIYF.

The V call is TRBV5-1, the J call TRBJ2-7; TRBD2 matches 7 bases. Germline V gene sequence: CDR1 SGHRS, CDR2 YFSETQ. V lost 2 bases, J lost 5 bases, and 4 bases stayed unmatched. The CDR3 loop spans 13 amino acids. The CDR3 protein is CASSFAGVNEQYF. DNA for the CDR3: TGCGCCAGCAGCTTTGCGGGAGTGAACGAGCAGTACTTC.

V usage is TRBV7-8 and J usage is TRBJ2-3; D possibly matches TRBD1 or TRBD2 (5 bases each). V was clipped by 1 base and J by 0 bases, with 8 bases between them. Germline CDR1 SGHVS, CDR2 FQNEAQ. This CDR3 comprises 15 residues. This chain's CDR3 is CASSLDRGSTDTQYF. CDR3 bases: TGTGCCAGCAGCTTAGATCGGGGCAGCACAGATACGCAGTATTTT.

This chain connects TRBV5-5 to TRBJ1-2; TRBD1 agrees at 7 bases. This CDR3 spans 13 amino acids. Germline CDR1 reads SGHKS; CDR2 reads YYEKEE (reference sequence). Losses at the gene ends were 7 bases for V and 8 bases for J; bases not matched to a gene: 11. The CDR3 loop is CASFINQGGGYTF. The CDR3 DNA reads as TGTGCCAGCTTTATCAATCAGGGGGGCGGCTACACCTTC.